This TCR beta chain was identified during a study of OX40 agonist ivuxolimab in advanced cancers. Patients who had autoimmune disease history or got systemic immunosuppression were left out. Produced via immunoSEQ multiplex PCR; TCRdb's table is partial and in-frame only. The table has 65,000 to 95,000 clones, 85% to 95% seen once. Trimming cost V 5 bases and J 0 bases; bases outside gene matches: 19. Germline V lookup: CDR1 KGHSH, CDR2 LQKENI. The length of the CDR3 is 21 residues. The origin of this receptor is an adult with an advanced solid tumor such as melanoma, head and neck, liver or kidney cancer. The sample was CD4+ or CD8+ T cells sorted from blood, taken in a trial of the OX40 agonist ivuxolimab. The chain joins TRBV18 to TRBJ1-3, with 10 bases lining up with TRBD1. The CDR3 sequence: CASSSTGQGEHQKDSGNTIYF. The CDR3 nucleotides read TGTGCCAGCTCATCAACAGGACAGGGGGAACACCAAAAAGACTCTGGAAACACCATATATTTT.